Listed below are T cell receptor beta chains from one sample, sequenced in a study of blood T cells in healthy people across ages. TCRdb redid the calling of the 5' RACE reads with MiXCR, one entry per CDR3 protein. Found here are around 1.5 million distinct CDR3 sequences, almost 60% of them singletons; the top ten hold 6.5% to 8%. Input material: blood. The source of these receptors is a man aged 18 to 30 in good health. Both conserved end residues are part of each CDR3. The D gene is left open where the match is weak. Clone size is not always given. Where it is, it says once, few, many or a class for expanded clones.

v_gene	abundance	j_gene	d_gene	CDR3nt	CDR3aa
TRBV11-2	.	TRBJ2-5	TRBD2	TGTGCCAGCAGCACGCGACGGTCTAGCGGGGGGATGCCGCAAGAGACCCAGTACTTC	CASSTRRSSGGMPQETQYF
TRBV6-5	.	TRBJ2-4	.	TGTGCCAGCAGTTACTCGTGGGCCGCACTAGCCAAAAACATTCAGTACTTC	CASSYSWAALAKNIQYF
TRBV20-1	few	TRBJ2-1	.	TGCAGCCAAGGGAACCTCCGGGGCAATGAGCAGTTCTTC	CSQGNLRGNEQFF
TRBV28	.	TRBJ2-7	TRBD1	TGTGCCAGCAGTAGAGGACAGGGTCGGCACGAGCAGTACTTC	CASSRGQGRHEQYF
TRBV12-3/TRBV12-4	.	TRBJ1-4	.	TGTGCCAGCAGTTTCGGAGACAGATCTGAAAAACTGTTTTTT	CASSFGDRSEKLFF
TRBV7-2	.	TRBJ2-1	.	TGTGCCAGCAGCTTAAACCCTACTCTCTACAATGAGCAGTTCTTC	CASSLNPTLYNEQFF
TRBV2	.	TRBJ2-1	.	TGTGCCAGCAGTGAAGTGACGGGGGACTCCAATGAGCAGTTCTTC	CASSEVTGDSNEQFF
TRBV12-3/TRBV12-4	.	TRBJ1-1	TRBD1	TGTGCCAGCAGTGGCCCCAGGGGGCAGAGCACTGAAGCTTTCTTT	CASSGPRGQSTEAFF
TRBV15	.	TRBJ2-5	.	TGTGCCACCAGCGGCGAGCGCTTCCAAGAGACCCAGTACTTC	CATSGERFQETQYF
TRBV7-8	.	TRBJ2-7	.	TGTGCCAGCAGCCCACGGCCCAATACAGCTACCTACGAGCAGTACTTC	CASSPRPNTATYEQYF
TRBV4-3	.	TRBJ2-7	.	TGCGCCAGCAGCCAAGATAGTACGGGTACCTACGAGCAGTACTTC	CASSQDSTGTYEQYF
TRBV5-6	few	TRBJ1-2	.	TGTGCCAGCAGCTTTTCCGGGGACGGCTACACCTTC	CASSFSGDGYTF
TRBV2	few	TRBJ1-1	.	TGTGCCAGCAGTGATTGGGACGGTGGGACTGAAGCTTTCTTT	CASSDWDGGTEAFF
TRBV20-1	.	TRBJ2-3	.	TGCAGTGCTAGAAAAGGGGGTGCCCAGGATACGCAGTATTTT	CSARKGGAQDTQYF
TRBV7-2	many	TRBJ2-7	.	TGTGCCAGCAGTTTTGGCAGGATCTACGAGCAGTACTTC	CASSFGRIYEQYF
TRBV7-2	.	TRBJ2-7	.	TGTGCCAGCAGCTTCGCGGACTCTGTAGCCGAGCAGTACTTC	CASSFADSVAEQYF
TRBV6-5	once	TRBJ1-5	TRBD1	TGTGCCAGCAGTTACTTCAGGACAGGAGGTCCCTCTGTGAATCAGCCCCAGCATTTT	CASSYFRTGGPSVNQPQHF
TRBV20-1	.	TRBJ2-3	.	TGCAGTGCGGGGCTGGGAGGCACAGATACGCAGTATTTT	CSAGLGGTDTQYF
TRBV20-1	.	TRBJ2-5	.	TGCAGTGCCAATCGACAGTTCCAAGAGACCCAGTACTTC	CSANRQFQETQYF
TRBV10-3	.	TRBJ2-5	TRBD2	TGTGCCATCAGTGATAGCGGGGGGTTAGAGACCCAGTACTTC	CAISDSGGLETQYF